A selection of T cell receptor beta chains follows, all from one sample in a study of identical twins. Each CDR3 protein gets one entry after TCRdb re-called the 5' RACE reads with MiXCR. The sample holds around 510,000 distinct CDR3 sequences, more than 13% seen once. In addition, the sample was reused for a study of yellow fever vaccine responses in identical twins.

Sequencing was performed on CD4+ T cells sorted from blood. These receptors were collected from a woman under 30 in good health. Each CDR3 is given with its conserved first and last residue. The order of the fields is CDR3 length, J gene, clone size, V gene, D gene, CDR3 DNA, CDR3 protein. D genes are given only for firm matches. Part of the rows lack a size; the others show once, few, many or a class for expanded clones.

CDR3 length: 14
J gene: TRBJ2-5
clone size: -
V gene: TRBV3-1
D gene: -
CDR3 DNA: TGTGCCAGCAGCTTTCGACAGAAACAAGAGACCCAGTACTTC
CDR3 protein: CASSFRQKQETQYF

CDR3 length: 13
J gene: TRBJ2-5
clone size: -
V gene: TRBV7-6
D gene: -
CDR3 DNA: TGTGCCAGCCGCTCCGGGGTTGAAGAGACCCAGTACTTC
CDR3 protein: CASRSGVEETQYF

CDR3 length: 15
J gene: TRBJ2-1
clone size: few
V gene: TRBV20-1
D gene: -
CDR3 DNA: TGCAGTGCTAGGGCTCCGGGACAAAACCTCAATGAGCAGTTCTTC
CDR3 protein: CSARAPGQNLNEQFF

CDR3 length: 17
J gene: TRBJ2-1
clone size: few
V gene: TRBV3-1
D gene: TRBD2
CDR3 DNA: TGTGCCAGCAGCCTTTCCGGACTAGATCGGTTCCACAATGAGCAGTTCTTC
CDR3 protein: CASSLSGLDRFHNEQFF

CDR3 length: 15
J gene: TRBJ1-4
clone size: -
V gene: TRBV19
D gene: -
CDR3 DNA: TGTGCCAGTAGTTTCCCGGGACGGAGTAATGAAAAACTGTTTTTT
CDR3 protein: CASSFPGRSNEKLFF

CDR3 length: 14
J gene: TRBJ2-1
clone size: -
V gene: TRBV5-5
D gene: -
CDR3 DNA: TGTGCCAGCAGCTTGGTGAGGGAGTACAATGAGCAGTTCTTC
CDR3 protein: CASSLVREYNEQFF

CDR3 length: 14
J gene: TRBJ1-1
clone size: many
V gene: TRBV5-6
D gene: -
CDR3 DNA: TGTGCCAGCAGCCCGACAGGAAGGAACACTGAAGCTTTCTTT
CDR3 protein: CASSPTGRNTEAFF

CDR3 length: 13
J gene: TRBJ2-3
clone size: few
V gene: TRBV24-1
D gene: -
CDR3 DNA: TGTGCCACCAGTGACGGCCTCACAGATACGCAGTATTTT
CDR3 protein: CATSDGLTDTQYF

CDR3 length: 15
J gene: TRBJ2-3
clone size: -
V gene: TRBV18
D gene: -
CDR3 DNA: TGTGCCAGCTCACCACGCGGACGGCTCAGAGATACGCAGTATTTT
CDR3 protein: CASSPRGRLRDTQYF

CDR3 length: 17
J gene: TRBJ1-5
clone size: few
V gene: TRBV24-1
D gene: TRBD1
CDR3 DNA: TGTGCCACCAGTGATTGGACAGGGGGCATCCCCGGGCGGCCCCAGCATTTT
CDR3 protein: CATSDWTGGIPGRPQHF

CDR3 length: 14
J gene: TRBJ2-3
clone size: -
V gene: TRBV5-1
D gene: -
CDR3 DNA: TGCGCCAGCAGTCGGCAGGGGCGGTGGGATACGCAGTATTTT
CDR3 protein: CASSRQGRWDTQYF

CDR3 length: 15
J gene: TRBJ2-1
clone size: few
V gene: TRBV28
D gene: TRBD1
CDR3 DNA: TGTGCCAGCAGCGAGATAGGGACAGGGACCAATGAGCAGTTCTTC
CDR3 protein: CASSEIGTGTNEQFF

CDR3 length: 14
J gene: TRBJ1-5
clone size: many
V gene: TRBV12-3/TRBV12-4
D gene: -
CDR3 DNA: TGTGCCAGCAGTTTACAGGTCTCTGGTCAGCCCCAGCATTTT
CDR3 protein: CASSLQVSGQPQHF

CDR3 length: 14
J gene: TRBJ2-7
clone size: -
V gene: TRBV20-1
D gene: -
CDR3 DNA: TGCAGTGCTAGAGCCGGACACGGCTCCTACGAGCAGTACTTC
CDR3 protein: CSARAGHGSYEQYF

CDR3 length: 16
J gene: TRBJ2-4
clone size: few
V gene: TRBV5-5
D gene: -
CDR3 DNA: TGTGCCAGCAGCTTTAATACGGACAGCTCAAAAAACATTCAGTACTTC
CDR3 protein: CASSFNTDSSKNIQYF

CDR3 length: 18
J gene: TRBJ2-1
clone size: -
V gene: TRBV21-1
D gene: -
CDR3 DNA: TGTGCCAGCAGCAAATATGGGCCGCAGCCCCGGTCCCGCAATGAGCAGTTCTTC
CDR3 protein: CASSKYGPQPRSRNEQFF

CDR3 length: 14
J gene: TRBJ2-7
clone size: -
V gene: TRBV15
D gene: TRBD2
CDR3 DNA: TGTGCCACCAGCAGAGGGACTAGCGGATACGAGCAGTACTTC
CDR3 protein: CATSRGTSGYEQYF